The subject of this entry is one T cell receptor beta chain. This record comes from a study of identical twins. TCRdb reprocessed the 5' RACE reads with MiXCR, giving one entry per CDR3 protein. The data contain some 690,000 distinct CDR3 sequences, roughly 20% of them singletons. Everyone who donated was a healthy Caucasian. CDR1 and CDR2 from the germline V gene are DFQATT and SNEGSKA (reference sequence). The CDR3 extends over 13 amino acids. V shed 0 bases and J shed 4 bases, with 9 bases lying between them. These records were also assigned to another study, of T cells expressing NK-cell markers.

This clonotype was obtained from a woman younger than 30 in good health. The J gene is TRBJ2-5, the V gene TRBV20-1; D may be TRBD1 or TRBD2 (5 bases each). What was sequenced was PBMCs. CDR3 nucleotide sequence: TGCAGTGCTAGAGAAGTGGGGACAGAGACCCAGTACTTC. This gives the protein CSAREVGTETQYF.